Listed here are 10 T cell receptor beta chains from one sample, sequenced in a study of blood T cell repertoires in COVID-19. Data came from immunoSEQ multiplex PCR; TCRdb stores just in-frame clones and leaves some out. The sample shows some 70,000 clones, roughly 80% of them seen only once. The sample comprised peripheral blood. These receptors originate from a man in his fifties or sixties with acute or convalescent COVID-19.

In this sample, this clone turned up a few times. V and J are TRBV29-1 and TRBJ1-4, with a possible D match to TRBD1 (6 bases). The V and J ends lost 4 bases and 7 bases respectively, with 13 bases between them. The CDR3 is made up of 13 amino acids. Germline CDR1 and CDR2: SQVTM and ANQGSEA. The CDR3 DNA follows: TGCAGCGTTGGAGGGAGGGGGAGTGAAAAACTGTTTTTT. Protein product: CSVGGRGSEKLFF.

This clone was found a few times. CDR3 DNA sequence: TGTGCCAGTAGTATCTCTGGGGGGGAAGGGACTGAAGCTTTCTTT. Protein: CASSISGGEGTEAFF. The V and J genes are TRBV19 and TRBJ1-1; D is perhaps TRBD1 (5 bases). The V gene lost 3 bases and the J gene lost 5 bases, with 16 bases spanning the gap. CDR1 is LNHDA, CDR2 SQIVND, per germline (reference sequence). This CDR3 spans 15 amino acids.

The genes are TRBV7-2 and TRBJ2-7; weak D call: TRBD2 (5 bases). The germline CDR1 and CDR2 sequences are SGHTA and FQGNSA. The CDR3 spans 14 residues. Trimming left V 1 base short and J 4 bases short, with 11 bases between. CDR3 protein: CASSLDAGLYEQYF. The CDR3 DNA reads TGTGCCAGCAGCTTAGACGCGGGTTTATACGAGCAGTACTTC.

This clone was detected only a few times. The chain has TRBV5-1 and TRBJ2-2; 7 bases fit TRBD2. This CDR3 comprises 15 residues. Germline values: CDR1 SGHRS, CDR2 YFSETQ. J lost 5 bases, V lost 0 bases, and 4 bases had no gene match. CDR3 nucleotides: TGCGCCAGCAGCTTGGCGGGGGGAGGGACCGGGGAGCTGTTTTTT. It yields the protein CASSLAGGGTGELFF.

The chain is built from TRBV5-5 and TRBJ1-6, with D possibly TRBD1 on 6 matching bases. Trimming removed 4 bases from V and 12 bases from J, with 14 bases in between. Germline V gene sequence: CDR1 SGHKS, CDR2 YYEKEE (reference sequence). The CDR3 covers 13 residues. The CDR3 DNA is TGTGCCAGCAGCCGCGACAGGTTCCAACCCCTCCACTTT. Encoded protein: CASSRDRFQPLHF.

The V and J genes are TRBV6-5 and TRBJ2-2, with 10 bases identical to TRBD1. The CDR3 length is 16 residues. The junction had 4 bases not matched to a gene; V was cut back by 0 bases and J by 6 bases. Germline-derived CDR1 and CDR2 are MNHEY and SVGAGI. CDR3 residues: CASSYSGTGDSGELFF. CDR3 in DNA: TGTGCCAGCAGTTACTCGGGGACAGGGGACTCCGGGGAGCTGTTTTTT.

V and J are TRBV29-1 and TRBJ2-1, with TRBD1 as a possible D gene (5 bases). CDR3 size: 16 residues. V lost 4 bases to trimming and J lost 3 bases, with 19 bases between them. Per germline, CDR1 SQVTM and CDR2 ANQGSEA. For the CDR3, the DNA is TGCAGCGTTGTAGTGCAGGGCCTGGATGACTACAATGAGCAGTTCTTC. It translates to CSVVVQGLDDYNEQFF.

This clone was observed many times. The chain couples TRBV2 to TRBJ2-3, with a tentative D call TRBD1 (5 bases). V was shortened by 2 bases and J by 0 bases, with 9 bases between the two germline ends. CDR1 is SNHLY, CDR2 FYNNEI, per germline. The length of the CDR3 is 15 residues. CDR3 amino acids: CASSERQGSTDTQYF. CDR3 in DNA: TGTGCCAGCAGTGAAAGGCAGGGAAGCACAGATACGCAGTATTTT.

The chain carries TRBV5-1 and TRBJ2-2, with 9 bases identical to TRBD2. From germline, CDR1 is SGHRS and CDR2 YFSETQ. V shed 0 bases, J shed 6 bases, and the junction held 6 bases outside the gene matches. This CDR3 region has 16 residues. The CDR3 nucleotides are TGCGCCAGCAGCTTGGCCAGGCGGGGGGGCGCCGGGGAGCTGTTTTTT. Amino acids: CASSLARRGGAGELFF.

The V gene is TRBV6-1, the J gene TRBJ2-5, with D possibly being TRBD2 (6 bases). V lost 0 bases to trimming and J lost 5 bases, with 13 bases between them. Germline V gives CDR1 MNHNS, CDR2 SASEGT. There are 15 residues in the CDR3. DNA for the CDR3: TGTGCCAGCAGTGAAGCGCCACGGGAGTGGGAGACCCAGTACTTC. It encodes CASSEAPREWETQYF.